This TCR beta chain was sequenced for a study of cytomegalovirus exposure and HLA in healthy donors. Study summary: There were under 140 million unique TCR beta sequences, drawn from around 180 million T cells, in an earlier analysis. Findings and limits, study-wide: A prior analysis recorded that most TCR beta V segments were productive about 87% or about 30% of the time. Several V segments, TRBV6-2 and TRBV6-3 among them, could not be told apart and were dropped. Despite most TCR sequences being rare, some public TCRs occurred in many donors.

It was with 60 Vbeta and 13 Jbeta primers that the PCR ran. TCRdb's table, derived via immunoSEQ multiplex PCR, lists solely in-frame clones and lacks some. Of almost 200,000 clones listed, more than 75% are singletons. This CDR3 has 13 amino acids. The V gene's germline CDR1 is LNHDA and CDR2 SQIVND (reference sequence). Trimming shortened V by 6 bases and J by 7 bases, and 12 bases separated the two germline ends. On this clone: No antigen is known for it.

This rearrangement joins TRBV19 to TRBJ1-4, with D possibly matching TRBD1 (5 bases). The sample taken for sequencing was PBMCs. This receptor was obtained from a male donor in good health and CMV-seropositive. CDR3 nucleotide sequence: TGTGCCAGTAGGACAGACTCCCGTGAAAAACTGTTTTTT. Translating gives CASRTDSREKLFF.